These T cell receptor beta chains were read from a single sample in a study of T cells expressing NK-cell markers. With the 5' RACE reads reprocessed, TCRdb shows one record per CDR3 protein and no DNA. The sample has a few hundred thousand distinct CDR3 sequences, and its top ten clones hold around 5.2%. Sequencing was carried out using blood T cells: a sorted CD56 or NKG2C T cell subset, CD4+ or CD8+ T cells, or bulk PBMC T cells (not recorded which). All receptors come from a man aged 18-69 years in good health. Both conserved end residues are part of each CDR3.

cdr3_aa: CASSPGRDTQYF; cdr3_length: 12; v_call: TRBV18; j_call: TRBJ2-3
cdr3_aa: CASRPGGTSGGTLKYF; cdr3_length: 16; v_call: TRBV28; j_call: TRBJ2-3
cdr3_aa: CASSLLGRGGYGYTF; cdr3_length: 15; v_call: TRBV27; j_call: TRBJ1-2
cdr3_aa: CASSSPMGPFSGANVLTF; cdr3_length: 18; v_call: TRBV6-5; j_call: TRBJ2-6
cdr3_aa: CASSPSTGDYGYTF; cdr3_length: 14; v_call: TRBV7-3; j_call: TRBJ1-2
cdr3_aa: CSARGPRRGAGELFF; cdr3_length: 15; v_call: TRBV20-1; j_call: TRBJ2-2
cdr3_aa: CASSLGLAGHQETQYF; cdr3_length: 16; v_call: TRBV7-9; j_call: TRBJ2-5
cdr3_aa: CASTQGEGVGEQYF; cdr3_length: 14; v_call: TRBV7-9; j_call: TRBJ2-7
cdr3_aa: CASRQGGTQYF; cdr3_length: 11; v_call: TRBV7-9; j_call: TRBJ2-5
cdr3_aa: CASSLEISLGSNEQFF; cdr3_length: 16; v_call: TRBV11-1; j_call: TRBJ2-1
cdr3_aa: CANREGANTGELFF; cdr3_length: 14; v_call: TRBV12-3/TRBV12-4; j_call: TRBJ2-2
cdr3_aa: CASSSKMGVNTEAFF; cdr3_length: 15; v_call: TRBV11-2; j_call: TRBJ1-1
cdr3_aa: CASSLVGTGALSTDTQYF; cdr3_length: 18; v_call: TRBV11-2; j_call: TRBJ2-3
cdr3_aa: CASKGGWNTEAFF; cdr3_length: 13; v_call: TRBV2; j_call: TRBJ1-1
cdr3_aa: CASSVDPGYNSPLHF; cdr3_length: 15; v_call: TRBV9; j_call: TRBJ1-6
cdr3_aa: CASSVTGFEALYF; cdr3_length: 13; v_call: TRBV7-9; j_call: TRBJ2-7
cdr3_aa: CASSSTGLAGGGFF; cdr3_length: 14; v_call: TRBV7-9; j_call: TRBJ2-1
cdr3_aa: CASKFGLAVYNEQFF; cdr3_length: 15; v_call: TRBV2; j_call: TRBJ2-1
cdr3_aa: CASSPPGQLRLEQFF; cdr3_length: 15; v_call: TRBV18; j_call: TRBJ2-1
cdr3_aa: CASSYPERNTLHF; cdr3_length: 13; v_call: TRBV6-5; j_call: TRBJ1-6
cdr3_aa: CASSEYGTGGGEQFF; cdr3_length: 15; v_call: TRBV25-1; j_call: TRBJ2-1
cdr3_aa: CASSLSQAGGNQPQHF; cdr3_length: 16; v_call: TRBV12-3/TRBV12-4; j_call: TRBJ1-5
cdr3_aa: CASTYRDGSSGANVLTF; cdr3_length: 17; v_call: TRBV6-5; j_call: TRBJ2-6
cdr3_aa: CASSPRGTKPLGFYEQYF; cdr3_length: 18; v_call: TRBV27; j_call: TRBJ2-7
cdr3_aa: CASSLGQPNTEAFF; cdr3_length: 14; v_call: TRBV5-1; j_call: TRBJ1-1
cdr3_aa: CAIGELDRGRNGELFF; cdr3_length: 16; v_call: TRBV12-3/TRBV12-4; j_call: TRBJ2-2
cdr3_aa: CASSRVPPETQYF; cdr3_length: 13; v_call: TRBV4-1; j_call: TRBJ2-5
cdr3_aa: CASSDRGTEAFF; cdr3_length: 12; v_call: TRBV2; j_call: TRBJ1-1
cdr3_aa: CASSRKRDSDGNTIYF; cdr3_length: 16; v_call: TRBV18; j_call: TRBJ1-3
cdr3_aa: CASGGQSTDTQYF; cdr3_length: 13; v_call: TRBV10-2; j_call: TRBJ2-3
cdr3_aa: CASSPGTGGYLMNTEAFF; cdr3_length: 18; v_call: TRBV3-1; j_call: TRBJ1-1
cdr3_aa: CASSSDWKLYEQYF; cdr3_length: 14; v_call: TRBV7-9; j_call: TRBJ2-7
cdr3_aa: CPHPQGATNEKLFF; cdr3_length: 14; v_call: TRBV6-1; j_call: TRBJ1-4
cdr3_aa: CASSKVGGPNYGYTF; cdr3_length: 15; v_call: TRBV21-1; j_call: TRBJ1-2
cdr3_aa: CASSQDKGAGIIPTEAFF; cdr3_length: 18; v_call: TRBV4-2; j_call: TRBJ1-1
cdr3_aa: CASSGSLAGELFF; cdr3_length: 13; v_call: TRBV5-1; j_call: TRBJ2-2
cdr3_aa: CASSSTGTGPSPLHF; cdr3_length: 15; v_call: TRBV5-6; j_call: TRBJ1-6
cdr3_aa: CASSLTGKTYGYTF; cdr3_length: 14; v_call: TRBV7-3; j_call: TRBJ1-2
cdr3_aa: CSARSGVGTDTQYF; cdr3_length: 14; v_call: TRBV20-1; j_call: TRBJ2-3
cdr3_aa: CASSGQGDNKSHF; cdr3_length: 13; v_call: TRBV12-3/TRBV12-4; j_call: TRBJ1-6
cdr3_aa: CSARDLRVNTDTQYF; cdr3_length: 15; v_call: TRBV20-1; j_call: TRBJ2-3
cdr3_aa: CASSLGSRGGSSTDTQYF; cdr3_length: 18; v_call: TRBV7-6; j_call: TRBJ2-3
cdr3_aa: CASSSGTGGSGNTIYF; cdr3_length: 16; v_call: TRBV5-1; j_call: TRBJ1-3
cdr3_aa: CSASLRTGVLYEQYF; cdr3_length: 15; v_call: TRBV29-1; j_call: TRBJ2-7
cdr3_aa: CASSQPATGRTEAFF; cdr3_length: 15; v_call: TRBV14; j_call: TRBJ1-1
cdr3_aa: CASSRTEGFSYEQYF; cdr3_length: 15; v_call: TRBV11-1; j_call: TRBJ2-7
cdr3_aa: CATSEGGTNTEAFF; cdr3_length: 14; v_call: TRBV24-1; j_call: TRBJ1-1
cdr3_aa: CASSVVAKNYGYTF; cdr3_length: 14; v_call: TRBV9; j_call: TRBJ1-2
cdr3_aa: CASSLSGKYYEQYF; cdr3_length: 14; v_call: TRBV27; j_call: TRBJ2-7
cdr3_aa: CSVTGESYNEQFF; cdr3_length: 13; v_call: TRBV29-1; j_call: TRBJ2-1
cdr3_aa: CASSLDAGGGLETQYF; cdr3_length: 16; v_call: TRBV7-2; j_call: TRBJ2-5
cdr3_aa: CATATSGPDTQYF; cdr3_length: 13; v_call: TRBV19; j_call: TRBJ2-3
cdr3_aa: CASTLGTGSFMAPSGAFF; cdr3_length: 18; v_call: TRBV5-6; j_call: TRBJ1-1
cdr3_aa: CASSFLPGRRPDTQYF; cdr3_length: 16; v_call: TRBV5-1; j_call: TRBJ2-3
cdr3_aa: CASSRIDPSPLHF; cdr3_length: 13; v_call: TRBV11-1; j_call: TRBJ1-6
cdr3_aa: CASSQEVNSDTQYF; cdr3_length: 14; v_call: TRBV11-2; j_call: TRBJ2-3
cdr3_aa: CATSAPRGGETQYF; cdr3_length: 14; v_call: TRBV24-1; j_call: TRBJ2-5
cdr3_aa: CASSLTGGSGEQFF; cdr3_length: 14; v_call: TRBV5-1; j_call: TRBJ2-1
cdr3_aa: CASSLGGAGGHHEQFF; cdr3_length: 16; v_call: TRBV5-1; j_call: TRBJ2-1
cdr3_aa: CASSSRDSQETQYF; cdr3_length: 14; v_call: TRBV7-9; j_call: TRBJ2-5